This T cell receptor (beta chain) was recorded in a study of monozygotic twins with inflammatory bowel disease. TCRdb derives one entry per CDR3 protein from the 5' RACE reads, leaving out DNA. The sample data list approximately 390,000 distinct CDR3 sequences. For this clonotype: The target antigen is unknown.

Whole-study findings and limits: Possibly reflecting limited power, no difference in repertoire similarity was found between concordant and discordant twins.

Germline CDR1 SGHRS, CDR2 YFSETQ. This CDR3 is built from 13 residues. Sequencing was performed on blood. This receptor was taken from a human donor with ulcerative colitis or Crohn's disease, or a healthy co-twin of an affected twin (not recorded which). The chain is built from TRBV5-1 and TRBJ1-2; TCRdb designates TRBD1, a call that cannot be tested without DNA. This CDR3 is CASREGADGSYTF.